Listed below are T cell receptor beta chains from one sample, sequenced in a study of cytomegalovirus exposure and HLA in healthy donors. Assay: immunoSEQ multiplex PCR; the TCRdb copy retains only in-frame clones and omits some. The profile shows roughly 140,000 clones, almost 80% of them singletons. Sequenced sample: PBMCs. These TCRs come from a woman aged 40 to 50 in good health and CMV-seropositive. The CDR3 runs from the conserved cysteine through the conserved F or W. Each record gives: V gene, J gene, D gene, clone size, CDR3 protein, CDR3 DNA. A D gene is named only where the DNA matches it firmly. Not every row has a clone size; where given, it reads once, few, many or a size class.

>TRBV18|TRBJ2-1|TRBD2|.
CASSPPGGGSSYNEQFF
TGTGCCAGCTCACCACCCGGGGGGGGGAGCTCCTACAATGAGCAGTTCTTC
>TRBV4-2|TRBJ2-7|.|once
CASSQDPSAYEQYF
TGTGCCAGCAGCCAAGATCCTAGCGCTTACGAGCAGTACTTC
>TRBV2|TRBJ1-1|.|few
CASTGQSNTEAFF
TGTGCCAGCACCGGACAGTCGAACACTGAAGCTTTCTTT
>TRBV6-5|TRBJ2-7|.|.
CASSYSLTEPPYEQYF
TGTGCCAGCAGTTACTCGTTGACAGAGCCACCCTACGAGCAGTACTTC
>TRBV5-1|TRBJ1-1|.|.
CASRKNRVETEAFF
TGCGCCAGCAGGAAGAACAGGGTTGAAACTGAAGCTTTCTTT
>TRBV5-4|TRBJ2-3|.|.
CASSLVADTQYF
TGTGCCAGCAGCTTGGTAGCGGATACGCAGTATTTT
>TRBV7-2|TRBJ2-3|.|.
CASSLERLVRVTDTQYF
TGTGCCAGCAGCTTAGAGAGGCTAGTTCGGGTTACCGATACGCAGTATTTT
>TRBV18|TRBJ1-1|.|.
CASSSLSSRGTEAFF
TGTGCCAGCTCATCCCTATCCTCGCGGGGAACTGAAGCTTTCTTT
>TRBV7-9|TRBJ2-7|.|.
CASSLSGQSYEQYF
TGTGCCAGCAGCTTATCCGGACAGTCCTACGAGCAGTACTTC
>TRBV2|TRBJ2-3|.|.
CAGSTDSTDTQYF
TGTGCCGGCTCGACAGACAGCACAGATACGCAGTATTTT
>TRBV7-6|TRBJ1-6|.|few
CASSSPAGAGNSPLHF
TGTGCCAGCAGCTCACCTGCGGGGGCAGGTAATTCACCCCTCCACTTT
>TRBV25-1|TRBJ1-6|TRBD1|.
CASSHTGQGRSPLHF
TGTGCCAGCAGCCACACAGGACAGGGGAGGTCACCCCTCCACTTT
>TRBV9|TRBJ1-4|.|.
CASSTHGGGANEKLFF
TGTGCCAGCAGCACCCACGGCGGGGGGGCTAATGAAAAACTGTTTTTT
>TRBV6-6|TRBJ1-1|.|once
CASSETGLTF
TGTGCCAGCAGTGAAACAGGGCTGACCTTT
>TRBV5-1|TRBJ2-3|TRBD2|.
CASSGPGTSGALTDTQYF
TGCGCCAGCAGCGGCCCCGGGACTAGCGGGGCCCTCACAGATACGCAGTATTTT
>TRBV5-4|TRBJ1-3|TRBD1|.
CASSLGGTASGNTIYF
TGTGCCAGCAGCTTGGGAGGGACAGCCTCTGGAAACACCATATATTTT
>TRBV19|TRBJ1-5|.|.
CASSILDGRAGNQPQHF
TGTGCCAGTAGTATTCTCGATGGCAGGGCAGGGAATCAGCCCCAGCATTTT
>TRBV6-1|TRBJ1-1|TRBD1|.
CASPGQMNTEAFF
TGTGCCAGCCCGGGACAGATGAACACTGAAGCTTTCTTT
>TRBV6-5|TRBJ2-1|TRBD1|.
CASSPTGDEQFF
TGTGCCAGCAGCCCGACAGGGGACGAGCAGTTCTTC
>TRBV5-1|TRBJ2-5|TRBD2|.
CASSFYPGGGQETQYF
TGCGCCAGCAGCTTCTACCCTGGCGGGGGGCAAGAGACCCAGTACTTC
>TRBV2|TRBJ2-3|.|once
CASRGAGLPDTQYF
TGTGCCAGCAGGGGGGCGGGCCTCCCAGATACGCAGTATTTT
>TRBV5-4|TRBJ2-3|.|.
CASSSRGLLSTDTQYF
TGTGCCAGCAGCTCAAGGGGTCTACTATCCACAGATACGCAGTATTTT
>TRBV7-6|TRBJ1-4|TRBD1|once
CASSSRQGAREKLFF
TGTGCCAGCAGCTCCAGACAGGGGGCGAGAGAAAAACTGTTTTTT
>TRBV13|TRBJ1-3|.|.
CASSPRVEGNTIYF
TGTGCCAGCAGCCCCAGGGTGGAGGGAAACACCATATATTTT
>TRBV6-1|TRBJ1-6|TRBD1|.
CASSGGQGRNSPLHF
TGTGCCAGCAGTGGGGGACAGGGAAGGAATTCACCCCTCCACTTT
>TRBV28|TRBJ1-4|.|.
CASGLGPPDEKLFF
TGTGCCAGCGGGTTGGGGCCCCCGGATGAAAAACTGTTTTTT
>TRBV7-2|TRBJ2-3|TRBD2|.
CASSQLSSGVDTQYF
TGTGCCAGCAGCCAACTATCTAGCGGGGTGGATACGCAGTATTTT
>TRBV28|TRBJ1-2|TRBD1|.
CASSKQGQGNYGYTF
TGTGCCAGCAGTAAACAAGGACAGGGAAACTATGGCTACACCTTC
>TRBV2|TRBJ2-4|TRBD2|.
CASRAGGGNIQYF
TGTGCCAGCAGGGCCGGCGGGGGAAACATTCAGTACTTC
>TRBV12-5|TRBJ2-5|TRBD2|few
CASGNALAGLQETQYF
TGTGCTAGTGGTAACGCCCTAGCGGGGCTACAAGAGACCCAGTACTTC
>TRBV15|TRBJ2-2|TRBD1|.
CATSRPDRADYTGELFF
TGTGCCACCAGCAGACCTGACAGGGCGGATTACACCGGGGAGCTGTTTTTT
>TRBV29-1|TRBJ2-3|TRBD1|.
CSAEDRGLGTDTQYF
TGCAGCGCGGAAGACAGGGGGCTCGGGACAGATACGCAGTATTTT
>TRBV7-2|TRBJ1-3|.|few
CASSLGWETGNTIYF
TGTGCCAGCAGCCTAGGGTGGGAGACTGGAAACACCATATATTTT
>TRBV19|TRBJ1-5|.|.
CASSGYRDFEQPQHF
TGTGCCAGTAGTGGATACAGGGATTTCGAGCAGCCCCAGCATTTT
>TRBV15|TRBJ2-7|.|once
CATSRQGSSYEQYF
TGTGCCACCAGCAGACAGGGTTCCTCCTACGAGCAGTACTTC
>TRBV9|TRBJ2-7|TRBD2|.
CASSVLAGDLHEQYF
TGTGCCAGCAGCGTCCTAGCGGGGGACCTACACGAGCAGTACTTC
>TRBV28|TRBJ1-4|TRBD1|.
CASSDRVKEEKLFF
TGTGCCAGCAGTGACAGGGTAAAAGAAGAAAAACTGTTTTTT
>TRBV30|TRBJ1-2|TRBD1|.
CAWALVGGGGYTF
TGTGCCTGGGCCCTCGTAGGGGGCGGTGGCTACACCTTC
>TRBV2|TRBJ2-7|.|.
CASRAGVYEQYF
TGTGCCAGCAGGGCCGGGGTCTACGAGCAGTACTTC
>TRBV28|TRBJ2-3|TRBD2|.
CASSAGGTDTQYF
TGTGCCAGCAGTGCGGGGGGCACAGATACGCAGTATTTT
>TRBV7-7|TRBJ2-5|.|.
CASSPSGLGMGTQYF
TGTGCCAGCAGCCCATCGGGACTCGGTATGGGGACCCAGTACTTC
>TRBV28|TRBJ1-5|TRBD1|once
CASSSGQGEAPQHF
TGTGCCAGCAGTTCTGGACAGGGAGAAGCGCCCCAGCATTTT
>TRBV20-1|TRBJ1-2|TRBD1|.
CSAEHRGGYTF
TGCAGTGCTGAACACAGGGGTGGCTACACCTTC
>TRBV6-6|TRBJ1-2|TRBD1|.
CASSRGAGGYGYTF
TGTGCCAGCAGTAGGGGGGCAGGGGGCTATGGCTACACCTTC
>TRBV5-1|TRBJ1-4|TRBD1|.
CASSLQGNDEKLFF
TGCGCCAGCAGCTTACAGGGGAACGATGAAAAACTGTTTTTT
>TRBV18|TRBJ2-7|TRBD1|once
CASSPPGQGSSYEQYF
TGTGCCAGCTCACCACCTGGACAGGGGTCCTCCTACGAGCAGTACTTC
>TRBV11-3|TRBJ2-2|.|.
CASSQTGELFF
TGTGCCAGCAGCCAAACCGGGGAGCTGTTTTTT
>TRBV7-9|TRBJ2-2|.|.
CSSSARLGADTGELFF
TGTTCCAGCAGCGCCCGTCTAGGGGCGGACACCGGGGAGCTGTTTTTT
>TRBV7-9|TRBJ1-4|.|.
CASSYGLRGQSNEKLFF
TGTGCCAGCAGCTATGGTCTCAGGGGACAAAGTAATGAAAAACTGTTTTTT
>TRBV6-5|TRBJ2-2|TRBD2|.
CASSLLAGSGELFF
TGTGCCAGCAGTTTACTAGCGGGGTCCGGGGAGCTGTTTTTT
>TRBV2|TRBJ2-5|TRBD2|.
CASIPLAGAEAQYF
TGTGCCAGCATCCCGCTAGCGGGGGCGGAGGCCCAGTACTTC
>TRBV27|TRBJ1-5|.|.
CASSFLNQPQHF
TGTGCCAGCAGTTTCCTGAATCAGCCCCAGCATTTT
>TRBV27|TRBJ1-4|TRBD1|.
CASSPRTGDFGGTNEKLFF
TGTGCCAGCAGTCCACGGACAGGGGATTTTGGTGGCACTAATGAAAAACTGTTTTTT
>TRBV5-6|TRBJ1-5|.|few
CASNPRGQAHHQHF
TGTGCCAGCAACCCCCGCGGGCAGGCCCATCATCAGCATTTT